Sequencing of this T cell receptor beta chain was carried out in a study of blood T cells in healthy people across ages. Study context: Capture by template switching was about one barcoded beta molecule per two T cells.

General study results and limits: The study could not conclusively compare naive and antigen-experienced cells, given its unsorted PBMCs. With age, beta diversity per million T cells declined roughly linearly, significantly by 40.

This CDR3 is built from 17 residues. CDR1 and CDR2 from the germline V gene are SNHLY and FYNNEI. Unmatched junction bases numbered 15, after V lost 4 bases and J lost 7 bases. This clonotype has just one count. Its cognate antigen is unknown. A second roughly 6 to 12 cycle PCR used barcoded and J-beta primers. TCRdb independently ran MiXCR on the 5' RACE reads; one entry per CDR3 protein. Of about a million distinct CDR3 sequences listed, roughly two fifths are singletons. The TCR originated in a man between 18 and 29 years old in good health. Sequenced: blood. V usage is TRBV2 and J usage is TRBJ1-2; 10 nucleotides line up with TRBD1. The CDR3, as DNA: TGTGCCAGCAGTGGAATTCGGGGGACAGGGGTAGGAGGTGGCTACACCTTC. Translated: CASSGIRGTGVGGGYTF.